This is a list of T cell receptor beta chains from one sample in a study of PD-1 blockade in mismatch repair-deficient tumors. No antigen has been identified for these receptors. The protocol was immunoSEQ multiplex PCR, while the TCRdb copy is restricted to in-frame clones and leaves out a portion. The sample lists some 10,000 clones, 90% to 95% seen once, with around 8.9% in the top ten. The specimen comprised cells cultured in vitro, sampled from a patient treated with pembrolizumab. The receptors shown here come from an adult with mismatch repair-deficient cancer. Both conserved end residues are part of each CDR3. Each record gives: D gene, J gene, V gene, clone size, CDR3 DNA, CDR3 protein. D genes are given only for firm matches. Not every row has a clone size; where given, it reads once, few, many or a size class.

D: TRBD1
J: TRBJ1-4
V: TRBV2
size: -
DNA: TGTGCCAGCAGGACCTCGCCAACAGGGGCCGAAAAACTGTTTTTT
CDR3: CASRTSPTGAEKLFF

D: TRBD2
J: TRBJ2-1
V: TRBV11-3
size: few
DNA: TGTGCCAGCAGCTTAGTCCCAACTAGCGGGACTTACAATGAGCAGTTCTTC
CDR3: CASSLVPTSGTYNEQFF

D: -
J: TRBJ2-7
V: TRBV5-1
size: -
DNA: TGCGCCAGCAGCTGGACCTCCTACGAGCAGTACTTC
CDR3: CASSWTSYEQYF

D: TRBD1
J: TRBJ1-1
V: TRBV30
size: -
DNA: TGTGCCTGGAGTGTAGGGACAGGTCAGAACACTGAAGCTTTCTTT
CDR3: CAWSVGTGQNTEAFF

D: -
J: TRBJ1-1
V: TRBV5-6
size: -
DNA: TGTGCCAGCAGCCCCATTGGGGCAAACACTGAAGCTTTCTTT
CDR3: CASSPIGANTEAFF

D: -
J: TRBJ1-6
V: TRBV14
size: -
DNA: TGTGCCAGCAGCCAAGACCGGGCAGGGGTGAATTCACCCCTCCACTTT
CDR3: CASSQDRAGVNSPLHF

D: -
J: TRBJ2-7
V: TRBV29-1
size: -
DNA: TGCAGCGTGAGGGGGGGGAGGGCCTACGAGCAGTACTTC
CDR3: CSVRGGRAYEQYF

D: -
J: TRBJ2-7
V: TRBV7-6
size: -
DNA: TGTGCCAGCAGCTTTTTACTTAGTGAGGGCTACGAGCAGTACTTC
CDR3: CASSFLLSEGYEQYF

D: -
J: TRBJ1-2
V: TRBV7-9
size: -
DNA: TGTGCCAGCAGCTTAGCGGAGGGTAGGGTCTATGGCTACACCTTC
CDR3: CASSLAEGRVYGYTF

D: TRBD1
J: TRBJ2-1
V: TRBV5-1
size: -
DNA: TGCGCCAGCAGCTCTTCCTCCGGGACAGGTAGTTTTTTTTTGGATGAGCAGTTCTTC
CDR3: CASSSSSGTGSFFLDEQFF

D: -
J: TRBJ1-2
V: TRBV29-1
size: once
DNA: TGCAGCGGAGAGGGGGACTATGGCTACACCTTC
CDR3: CSGEGDYGYTF

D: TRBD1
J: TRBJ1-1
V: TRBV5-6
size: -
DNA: TGTGCCAGCAGCTTGAGAGGTTACGGGACAGGGGAAAGGAACACTGAAGCTTTCTTT
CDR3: CASSLRGYGTGERNTEAFF

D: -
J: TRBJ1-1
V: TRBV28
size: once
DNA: TGTGCCAGCAGCCTTACGGGACCCTACACTGAAGCTTTCTTT
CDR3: CASSLTGPYTEAFF

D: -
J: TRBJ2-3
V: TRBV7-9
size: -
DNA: TGTGCCAGCAGCTTAGGCACAGATACGCAGTATTTT
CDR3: CASSLGTDTQYF

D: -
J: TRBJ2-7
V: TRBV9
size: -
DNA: TGTGCCAGCAGCGTAGCGGTCACAGGGTACGAGCAGTACTTC
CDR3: CASSVAVTGYEQYF

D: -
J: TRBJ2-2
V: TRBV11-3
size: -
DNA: TGTGCCAGCAGCTCCAAGGGGGGGAGCGGTTTCGGGGAGCTGTTTTTT
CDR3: CASSSKGGSGFGELFF

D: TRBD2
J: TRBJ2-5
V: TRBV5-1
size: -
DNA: TGCGCCAGCAGCTTGTCCCGTAGCGGGAGGGCGCCTGTGCTCGCGGAGACCCAGTACTTC
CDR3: CASSLSRSGRAPVLAETQYF

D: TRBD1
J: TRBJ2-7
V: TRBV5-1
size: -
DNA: TGCGCCAGCAGCTCGCATAAGACAGGGGCGAACTACGAGCAGTACTTC
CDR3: CASSSHKTGANYEQYF

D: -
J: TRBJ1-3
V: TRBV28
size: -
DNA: TGTGCCAGCAGTCCGCCTTTGGGCGCGATCGGAAACACCATATATTTT
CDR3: CASSPPLGAIGNTIYF

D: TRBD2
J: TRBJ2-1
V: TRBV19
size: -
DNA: TGTGCCAGTAGCACTACTAGCGGGGTTTGGAATGAGCAGTTCTTC
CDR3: CASSTTSGVWNEQFF

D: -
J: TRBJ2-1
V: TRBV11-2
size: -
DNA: TGTGCCAGCAGCTTAGCACCTAGCGTCCATGAGCAGTTCTTC
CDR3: CASSLAPSVHEQFF

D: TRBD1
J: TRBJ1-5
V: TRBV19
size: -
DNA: TGTGCCGTATCTGGGACAGGTCGTTTCAATCAGCCCCAGCATTTT
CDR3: CAVSGTGRFNQPQHF

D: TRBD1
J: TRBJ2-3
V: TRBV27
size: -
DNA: TGTGCCAGCAGTTTTCTCGCCGGGACAGGGACAGATACGCAGTATTTT
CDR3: CASSFLAGTGTDTQYF

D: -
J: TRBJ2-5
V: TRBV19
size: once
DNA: TGTGCCAGTAGACGGGGAAGGCTCCTGCAAGAGACCCAGTACTTC
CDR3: CASRRGRLLQETQYF

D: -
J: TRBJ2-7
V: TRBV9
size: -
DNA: TGTGCCAGCAGCCCCTCGGACTTCTACGAGCAGTACTTC
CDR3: CASSPSDFYEQYF

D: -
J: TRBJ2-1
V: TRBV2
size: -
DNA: TGTGCCAGCAGTGTCCAGGTGAATTCGTACAATGAGCAGTTCTTC
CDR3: CASSVQVNSYNEQFF

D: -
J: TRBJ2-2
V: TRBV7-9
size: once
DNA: TGTGCCAGCAGCTCCGCAGGGGACCGAGGGGAGCTGTTTTTT
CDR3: CASSSAGDRGELFF

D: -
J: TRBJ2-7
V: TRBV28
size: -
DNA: TGTGCCAGCAGTTTAAGGAGGGATTGGGCCTCCTACGAGCAGTACTTC
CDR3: CASSLRRDWASYEQYF

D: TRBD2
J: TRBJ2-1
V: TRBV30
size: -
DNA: TGTGCCTGGAGTGTAAGGGTAGCGGGAGATACCTACAATGAGCAGTTCTTC
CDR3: CAWSVRVAGDTYNEQFF

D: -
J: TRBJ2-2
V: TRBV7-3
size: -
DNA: TGTGCCAGCAGCTTAAATTCGGGCACCGGGGAGCTGTTTTTT
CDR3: CASSLNSGTGELFF

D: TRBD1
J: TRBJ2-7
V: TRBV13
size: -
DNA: TGTGCCAGCAGCCTAACTAAAACCGGGACAGCCAACTTC
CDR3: CASSLTKTGTANF

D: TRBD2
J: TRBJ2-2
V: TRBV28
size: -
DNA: TGTGCCAGCGGGAGGGTGGGCACCGGGGAGCTGTTTTTT
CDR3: CASGRVGTGELFF

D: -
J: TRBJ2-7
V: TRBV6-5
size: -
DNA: TGTGCCAGCAGTTACAGAGGAAGAGCGGTCTACGAGCAGTACTTC
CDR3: CASSYRGRAVYEQYF

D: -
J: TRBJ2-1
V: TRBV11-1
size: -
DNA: TGTGCCAGCAGCCTCCTCCAAGCGAGCTCCTACAATGAGCAGTTCTTC
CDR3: CASSLLQASSYNEQFF